This entry is about one T cell receptor (beta chain). Its antigen is not known. The data are from a study of OX40 agonist ivuxolimab in advanced cancers. Study summary: Patients received ivuxolimab, an agonistic anti-OX40 (CD134) antibody. Overall study results and limits: Clonal expansion was among the lowest in partial responders at 0.1-3.0 mg/kg, especially CD8+. Within 6 weeks, CD4+ and CD8+ blood T cells expanded clonally at 0.1 to 3.0 mg/kg.

TCRdb's copy holds only in-frame clones and misses some; the assay was immunoSEQ multiplex PCR. The sample shows tens of thousands of clones, about 91% of them seen only once. J lost 4 bases, V lost 2 bases, and 6 bases had no gene match. Germline V gene data show CDR1 as SGHDT and CDR2 as YYEEEE. The CDR3 loop spans 15 amino acids. The sample consisted of CD4+ or CD8+ T cells sorted from blood, taken in a trial of the OX40 agonist ivuxolimab. The sequence was obtained from an adult with an advanced solid tumor such as melanoma, head and neck, liver or kidney cancer. The rearrangement uses TRBV5-6 and TRBJ2-1; TRBD2 matches 7 bases. CDR3 DNA sequence: TGTGCCAGCAGCTTTTTAGCGGGTGAATACAATGAGCAGTTCTTC. Translation gives CASSFLAGEYNEQFF.